These 7 T cell receptor beta chains came from one sample sequenced in a study of T cell responses to AZD1222 COVID-19 vaccine. Measured with immunoSEQ multiplex PCR; TCRdb has only the in-frame clones, and not every one. The data hold under 140,000 clones, with about 90% observed a single time. This specimen consisted of peripheral blood, obtained on day 0 of AZD1222 vaccination. Receptor source: an adult in good health.

The chain joins TRBV2 to TRBJ1-1, with a tentative D call TRBD1 (6 bases). This CDR3 is built from 15 residues. V lost 5 bases to trimming and J lost 4 bases, with 17 bases between them. Germline CDR1 is SNHLY and CDR2 is FYNNEI. The CDR3 loop is CASSTQGIGGTEAFF. As DNA, the CDR3 is TGTGCCAGCAGTACTCAAGGGATAGGGGGCACTGAAGCTTTCTTT.

The chain is built from TRBV6-5 and TRBJ1-4; possibly TRBD1 for D (5 bases). Trimming stripped 0 bases from V and 7 bases from J, with 9 bases between. CDR1 and CDR2 (germline): MNHEY, SVGAGI. The CDR3 runs 14 residues. The CDR3 here is CASSYSGTGEKLFF. CDR3 nucleotide sequence: TGTGCCAGCAGTTACTCAGGGACGGGTGAAAAACTGTTTTTT.

V is TRBV11-3 and J is TRBJ1-1, with 8 nucleotides matching TRBD1. The CDR3 covers 12 residues. V shed 8 bases and J 11 bases; nucleotides not matched to a gene: 10. Germline CDR1 reads SGHNT; CDR2 reads YENEEA. The CDR3 reads CASSDRVGMAFF. The CDR3 DNA reads as TGTGCCAGCTCGGACAGGGTCGGTATGGCTTTCTTT.

This clone was recorded once. V and J are TRBV21-1 and TRBJ1-6; the DNA was not compared with TRBD1, the D call given in the table. TRBV21-1 is flagged as a pseudogene. This CDR3 contains 15 residues. The CDR3 protein is CATQGAEKDNSPLHF. Written as DNA, the CDR3 is TGTGCCACCCAGGGGGCGGAGAAGGATAATTCACCCCTCCACTTT.

This chain uses TRBV21-1 with TRBJ1-2. TRBV21-1 is recorded as a pseudogene. The CDR3 runs 15 residues. CDR3 sequence reads: CASSKAGRRGYGYTF. CDR3 in DNA: TGTGCCAGCAGCAAAGCTGGCAGGAGGGGCTATGGCTACACCTTC.

This clone occurred a few times. The chain employs TRBV4-1 and TRBJ1-1; D is perhaps TRBD1 (5 bases). Germline CDR1 MGHRA, CDR2 YSYEKL. Trimming stripped 5 bases from V and 1 base from J, with 11 bases between. This CDR3 is 14 amino acids long. The CDR3 loop reads CASSDTGRNTEAFF. The CDR3 DNA reads TGCGCCAGCAGCGACACAGGACGGAACACTGAAGCTTTCTTT.

This rearrangement joins TRBV23-1 to TRBJ2-1; D unclear. TRBV23-1 is an open reading frame whose function is uncertain. Trimming took 7 bases from V and 2 from J, leaving 6 bases between them. The CDR3 is 12 residues long. The CDR3 sequence is CASTRAYNEQFF. CDR3 coding DNA: TGCGCCAGCACCCGAGCCTACAATGAGCAGTTCTTC.